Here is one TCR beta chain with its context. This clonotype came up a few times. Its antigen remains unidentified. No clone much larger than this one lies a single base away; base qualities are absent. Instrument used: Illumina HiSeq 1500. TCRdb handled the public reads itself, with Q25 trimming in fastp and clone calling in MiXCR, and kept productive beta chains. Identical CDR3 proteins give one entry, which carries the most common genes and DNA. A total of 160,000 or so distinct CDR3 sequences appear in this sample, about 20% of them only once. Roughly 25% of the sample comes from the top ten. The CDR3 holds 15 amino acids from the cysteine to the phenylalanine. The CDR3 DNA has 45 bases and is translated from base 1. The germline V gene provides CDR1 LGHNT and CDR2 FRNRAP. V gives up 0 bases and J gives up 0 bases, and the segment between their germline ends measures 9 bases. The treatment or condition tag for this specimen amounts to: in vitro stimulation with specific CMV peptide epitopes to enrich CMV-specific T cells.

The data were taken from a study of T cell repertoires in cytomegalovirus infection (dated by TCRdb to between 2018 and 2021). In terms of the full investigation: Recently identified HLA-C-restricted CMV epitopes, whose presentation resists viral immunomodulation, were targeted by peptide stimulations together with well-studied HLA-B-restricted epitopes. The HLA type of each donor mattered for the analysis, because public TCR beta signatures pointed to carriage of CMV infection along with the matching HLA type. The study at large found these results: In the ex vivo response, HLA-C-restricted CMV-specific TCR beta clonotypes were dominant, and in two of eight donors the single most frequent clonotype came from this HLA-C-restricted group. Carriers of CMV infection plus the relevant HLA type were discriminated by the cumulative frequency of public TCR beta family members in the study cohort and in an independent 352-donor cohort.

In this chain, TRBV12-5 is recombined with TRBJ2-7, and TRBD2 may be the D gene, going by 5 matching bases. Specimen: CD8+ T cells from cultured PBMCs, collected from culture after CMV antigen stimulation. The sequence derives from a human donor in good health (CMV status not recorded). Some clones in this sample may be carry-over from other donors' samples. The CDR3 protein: CASGLVTGSSYEQYF. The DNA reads TGTGCTAGTGGTTTGGTAACGGGGAGCTCCTACGAGCAGTACTTC. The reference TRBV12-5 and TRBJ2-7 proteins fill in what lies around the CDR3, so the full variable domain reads DARVTQTPRHKVTEMGQEVTMRCQPILGHNTVFWYRQTMMQGLELLAYFRNRAPLDDSGMPKDRFSAEMPDATLATLKIQPSEPRDSAVYFCASGLVTGSSYEQYFGPGTRLTVT.